The following is a T cell receptor beta chain sequence with its context. In the original processing: Counts of nucleated cells, estimated from reference gene primer amplification, were obtained. Assay used: immunoSEQ multiplex PCR; TCRdb lists only in-frame clones, some missing. Clonal size and the V and J genes are those of that table, whereas D and trimming came from the DNA. The profile shows 200,000 to 250,000 clones, about 88% of them singletons. This entry comes from a study of blood T cell repertoires in COVID-19. The overall study: Acute and convalescent COVID-19 samples came from the United States, Italy and Spain.

Participant ages covered about 18 to 95 years across about 22 US areas. The study assigned cohorts using participant-reported clinical history. Sequenced: PBMCs or T cells enriched from blood (not recorded which). The clonotype originates from a woman aged 30 to 39 who had been exposed to COVID-19.

The CDR3 here is CASSTPRGLFSYGYTF. In nucleotides, the CDR3 is TGTGCCAGTAGTACTCCGAGGGGGCTCTTCAGCTATGGCTACACCTTC. The V gene is TRBV19, the J gene TRBJ1-2; 7 bases line up with TRBD1. The CDR3 covers 16 residues. CDR1 is LNHDA, CDR2 SQIVND, per germline (reference sequence). The J segment lost 4 bases and the V segment lost 4 bases, leaving 12 bases of the junction unmatched.